This T cell receptor (beta chain) was recorded in a study of T cells after yellow fever vaccination. Findings and limits, study-wide: High-abundance clonotypes from the bulk population could contaminate FACS-sorted repertoires. Among primary-vaccination clones, most reappeared after the booster, at 95% to 96% for CD4 and approximately 90% for CD8.

This clonotype was observed a few times. Its antigen remains unidentified. UMIs and a universal primer site were added when TCR cDNA was made by 5'RACE template switching. A single record per CDR3 protein comes from TCRdb applying MiXCR to the 5' RACE reads. The table lists just under 600,000 distinct CDR3 sequences, approximately 12% of them singletons. The CDR3 contains 15 residues. Trimming took 3 bases from V and 6 from J, leaving 17 bases between them. The gene calls are TRBV12-3 or TRBV12-4 and TRBJ1-1; possible D gene TRBD1, 5 bases. This TCR came from a man younger than 45 who received the YFV17D yellow fever vaccine. Sequenced material: PBMCs, taken on the day of the yellow fever booster vaccination. For the CDR3, the DNA is TGTGCCAGCAGTTTGGCGGCAGGGAGTTTCGCTGAAGCTTTCTTT. Protein sequence: CASSLAAGSFAEAFF.